This passage covers 31 T cell receptor beta chains from one sample sequenced in a study of T cell responses to AZD1222 COVID-19 vaccine. Sequencing used immunoSEQ multiplex PCR; TCRdb keeps in-frame clones, though not all of them. The sample comprises about 140,000 clones, around 90% of which are singletons, and around 2.1% rests with the top ten. The sequencing here drew on peripheral blood, taken 28 days after the second AZD1222 dose. These TCRs come from an adult who received the AZD1222 COVID-19 vaccine.

This clone appeared once. The chain joins TRBV18 to TRBJ1-5; 7 bases are shared with TRBD1. V gave up 3 bases and J gave up 0 bases; unmatched junction bases: 8. CDR1 and CDR2 from the germline V gene are KGHSH and LQKENI. The CDR3 is 17 amino acids. The CDR3 sequence is CASSPLGQVNSNQPQHF. The CDR3 DNA follows: TGTGCCAGCTCACCCCTTGGACAGGTTAATAGCAATCAGCCCCAGCATTTT.

The V gene is TRBV7-2, the J gene TRBJ2-7; D gene unclear. Germline loops: CDR1 SGHTA, CDR2 FQGNSA. The CDR3 runs 13 residues. Trimming cost V 3 bases and J 0 bases, with 6 bases left between them. CDR3 protein: CASSFSPSYEQYF. For the CDR3, the DNA is TGTGCCAGCAGCTTTTCTCCCTCCTACGAGCAGTACTTC.

The chain employs TRBV24-1 and TRBJ1-2; D not certain. The CDR3 is 11 residues long. V was trimmed by 5 bases and J by 6 bases, leaving 6 bases between them. Germline CDR1 is KGHDR and CDR2 is SFDVKD. CDR3: CATSGNDGYTF. In DNA, the CDR3 is TGTGCCACCAGTGGCAACGATGGCTACACCTTC.

The J gene is TRBJ1-1, the V gene TRBV5-4; D remains unclear. Between the trimmed V and J ends, which lost 0 bases and 1 base, there was a span of 7 bases. Germline V CDR1 and CDR2: SGHNT, YYREEE (reference sequence). CDR3 length: 14 amino acids. Here the CDR3 reads CASSLANRNTEAFF. CDR3 in DNA: TGTGCCAGCAGCTTGGCCAATCGGAACACTGAAGCTTTCTTT.

The gene calls are TRBV7-8 and TRBJ2-1; the D is unclear. The CDR3 extends over 15 amino acids. Germline lookup yields CDR1 SGHVS and CDR2 FQNEAQ. V was cut by 3 bases and J by 0 bases, with 9 bases left in between. The CDR3 bases are TGTGCCAGCAGCTTGATGGACCTCTCCTACAATGAGCAGTTCTTC. Translating it yields CASSLMDLSYNEQFF.

This clone came up once. The chain couples TRBV5-1 to TRBJ1-3; 8 bases are a match to TRBD1. V lost 0 bases and J lost 4; bases outside the gene matches: 6. Germline values: CDR1 SGHRS, CDR2 YFSETQ. The CDR3 is 16 residues long. This chain's CDR3 is CASSLDRTGLGNTIYF. The CDR3 nucleotides are TGCGCCAGCAGCTTGGATAGGACAGGGCTCGGAAACACCATATATTTT.

This chain uses TRBV5-4 with TRBJ2-5; tentatively, D is TRBD2 (5 bases). Germline V gene sequence: CDR1 SGHNT, CDR2 YYREEE (reference sequence). The CDR3 consists of 16 residues. The ends were cut back, 5 bases at V and 1 base at J, with 18 bases in the middle. CDR3 sequence (DNA): TGTGCCAGCAGTTTCCCCGCGGGTGAGTCCCAAGAGACCCAGTACTTC. It yields the protein CASSFPAGESQETQYF.

The chain recombines TRBV7-9 with TRBJ2-2; no definite D call. Germline values: CDR1 SEHNR, CDR2 FQNEAQ (reference sequence). Between the trimmed V and J ends, which lost 3 bases and 4 bases, there was a span of 9 bases. The CDR3 runs 14 residues. The CDR3 region is CASSLALTTGELFF. As DNA, the CDR3 is TGTGCCAGCAGCTTGGCCTTAACCACCGGGGAGCTGTTTTTT.

This clone was seen just once. The chain couples TRBV9 to TRBJ1-6, with D uncertain. Germline-derived CDR1 and CDR2 are SGDLS and YYNGEE. V was trimmed by 0 bases and J by 9 bases, leaving 13 bases between them. The CDR3 loop spans 15 amino acids. CDR3: CASSVVDQIGSPLHF. The CDR3 DNA follows: TGTGCCAGCAGCGTAGTGGATCAGATCGGTTCACCCCTCCACTTT.

This clone was detected only a few times. The rearrangement uses TRBV9 and TRBJ1-3; D remains unclear. Germline CDR1 is SGDLS and CDR2 is YYNGEE. V lost 7 bases to trimming and J lost 0 bases, with 14 bases between them. This CDR3 has 15 residues. In nucleotides, the CDR3 is TGTGCCAGCGGCTACAACCCGAACTCTGGAAACACCATATATTTT. This gives the protein CASGYNPNSGNTIYF.

This clone has a single count. The chain carries TRBV6-5 and TRBJ2-7, with 10 positions matching TRBD1. The length of the CDR3 is 16 residues. Germline CDR1 is MNHEY and CDR2 is SVGAGI. The V gene end was trimmed by 2 bases and the J gene end by 6 bases; junction bases not matched to a gene: 10. The CDR3: CASSYLLGTGVGEQYF. The CDR3 DNA is TGTGCCAGCAGTTACCTGCTCGGGACAGGGGTGGGCGAGCAGTACTTC.

The J gene is TRBJ1-2, the V gene TRBV27; 7 nucleotides agree with TRBD1. From germline, CDR1 is MNHEY and CDR2 SMNVEV (reference sequence). Unmatched junction bases numbered 8, after V lost 4 bases and J lost 6 bases. The CDR3 has 14 amino acids. The CDR3, as DNA: TGTGCCAGCAGTTCTCCGACAGGGCGGAATGGCTACACCTTC. It is translated as CASSSPTGRNGYTF.

The gene calls are TRBV6-1 and TRBJ1-2; 7 bases are shared with TRBD1. J gave up 6 bases and V 3 bases, and 1 base lay outside the gene matches. Germline-derived CDR1 and CDR2 are MNHNS and SASEGT. The CDR3 extends over 12 amino acids. Here the CDR3 reads CASSDRGNGYTF. CDR3 nucleotide sequence: TGTGCCAGCAGTGACAGGGGGAATGGCTACACCTTC.

The chain recombines TRBV6-5 with TRBJ1-2; 9 bases match TRBD1. V lost 6 bases, J lost 1 base, and 3 bases stayed unmatched. The CDR3 contains 14 residues. The germline V gene has CDR1 MNHEY and CDR2 SVGAGI. The CDR3 here is CASRRTGVNYGYTF. The DNA for the CDR3 is TGTGCCAGCAGGAGGACAGGGGTTAACTATGGCTACACCTTC.

This chain connects TRBV10-1 to TRBJ1-1, with TRBD1 matching over 7 bases. V lost 6 bases to trimming and J lost 1 base; unmatched junction nucleotides: 5. The CDR3 contains 14 residues. The germline V gene encodes CDR1 WNHNN and CDR2 SYGVQD (reference sequence). CDR3 sequence: CASSDREKNTEAFF. Here the CDR3 DNA reads TGCGCCAGCAGCGACAGGGAAAAGAACACTGAAGCTTTCTTT.

This chain joins TRBV6-5 and TRBJ1-5, with D unclear. Germline values: CDR1 MNHEY, CDR2 SVGAGI. The V end was cut by 6 bases, the J end by 9 bases, with 15 bases between. CDR3 length equals 13 residues. The CDR3 bases are TGTGCCAGCAGGGGTGGAGCTTCGGGGCCCCAGCATTTT. Its protein is CASRGGASGPQHF.

The chain recombines TRBV12-3 or TRBV12-4 with TRBJ1-1, with D unresolved. The CDR3 spans 11 residues. The V and J ends lost 5 bases and 8 bases respectively, with 9 bases between them. The CDR3 spells CASSPAAEAFF. The DNA for the CDR3 is TGTGCCAGCAGTCCCGCTGCGGAAGCTTTCTTT.

The CDR3: CASSPGTVSYEQYF. CDR3 nucleotides: TGTGCCAGCAGCCCAGGGACTGTCTCCTACGAGCAGTACTTC. The chain links TRBV7-3 to TRBJ2-7; perhaps TRBD2 as D (6 bases). V gave up 5 bases and J gave up 0 bases, with 11 bases separating them. The V gene's germline CDR1 is SGHTA and CDR2 FQGTGA. The CDR3 totals 14 residues.

J is TRBJ2-3 and V is TRBV28; D is perhaps TRBD1 or TRBD2 (5 bases each). This CDR3 is 14 amino acids long. The germline gives CDR1 MDHEN, CDR2 SYDVKM. V was cut by 6 bases and J by 1 base, with 11 bases left in between. CDR3 loop: CASSLGVGTDTQYF. The CDR3 DNA reads as TGTGCCAGCAGCCTGGGGGTCGGCACAGATACGCAGTATTTT.

This sequence joins TRBV19 and TRBJ2-7; 9 nucleotides agree with TRBD1. Germline V lookup: CDR1 LNHDA, CDR2 SQIVND (reference sequence). J gave up 0 bases and V 4 bases, and 4 bases lay outside the gene matches. This CDR3 spans 15 amino acids. The CDR3 here is CASSTPTGGSYEQYF. CDR3 coding DNA: TGTGCCAGTAGTACCCCGACAGGGGGCTCCTACGAGCAGTACTTC.

The chain is built from TRBV11-2 and TRBJ2-1; 8 positions match TRBD2. J was trimmed by 2 bases and V by 0 bases; bases with no gene match: 12. The CDR3 sequence is 19 residues long. Germline CDR1 is SGHAT and CDR2 is FQNNGV. The CDR3 reads CASSLEGGSGSKTYNEQFF. Written as DNA, the CDR3 is TGTGCCAGCAGCTTAGAGGGGGGGAGCGGGAGTAAAACCTACAATGAGCAGTTCTTC.

The count of this clone is one. The CDR3 sequence is CASSLRGTGGDIQYF. The CDR3 nucleotides read TGTGCCAGCAGTTTAAGAGGGACAGGGGGTGACATTCAGTACTTC. J is TRBJ2-4 and V is TRBV28, with 11 bases that match TRBD1. CDR3 size: 15 residues. CDR1 is MDHEN and CDR2 is SYDVKM in the germline V gene. The V and J ends lost 2 bases and 8 bases, in that order; junction bases with no gene match: 5.

J is TRBJ2-2 and V is TRBV12-3 or TRBV12-4; D ambiguous. The germline V and J ends were trimmed by 4 bases and 6 bases, with 9 bases remaining between them. The CDR3 is 13 residues long. The CDR3 coding sequence is TGTGCCAGCAGTTCCCGTGGCCCCGGGGAGCTGTTTTTT. Translating gives CASSSRGPGELFF.

The chain combines TRBV6-5 with TRBJ2-1; 15 bases match TRBD2. J lost 7 bases, V lost 9 bases, and 7 bases had no gene match. This CDR3 is 15 amino acids long. From germline, CDR1 is MNHEY and CDR2 SVGAGI. CDR3 residues: CASRTSGGVQNEQFF. CDR3 sequence (DNA): TGTGCCAGTAGGACTAGCGGGGGGGTACAAAATGAGCAGTTCTTC.

This clone was detected only once. At the DNA level, this CDR3 is encoded by other sequences in the same sample as well. The chain combines TRBV6-6 with TRBJ2-7; D possibly corresponds to TRBD1 (5 bases). Per the germline V gene, CDR1 is MNHNY and CDR2 is SVGAGI (reference sequence). Trimming stripped 0 bases from V and 2 bases from J, with 8 bases between. This CDR3 spans 14 amino acids. The CDR3 here is CASSYSQGTYEQYF. The CDR3, as DNA: TGTGCCAGCAGTTACTCTCAGGGCACCTACGAGCAGTACTTC.

The chain is built from TRBV7-9 and TRBJ1-2, with 8 bases lining up with TRBD1. J lost 4 bases, V lost 6 bases, and 10 bases had no gene match. The CDR3 has 15 residues. In germline, CDR1 is SEHNR, CDR2 FQNEAQ (reference sequence). CDR3 in DNA: TGTGCCAGCAGTCCCGGACAGGGATTACCCTATGGCTACACCTTC. Translating it yields CASSPGQGLPYGYTF.

Details on this clone: The sample contains more than one DNA sequence encoding this CDR3. This chain links TRBV6-5 with TRBJ1-1; no clear D. This CDR3 has 13 amino acids. V was clipped by 2 bases and J by 5 bases, with 9 bases between them. Germline lookup yields CDR1 MNHEY and CDR2 SVGAGI. This CDR3 is CASSYRGSTEAFF. CDR3 nucleotide sequence: TGTGCCAGCAGTTACCGAGGGAGTACTGAAGCTTTCTTT.

The DNA of the CDR3 is TGTGCCAGCAGCCCCCGCGACTCAAGGAACACCGGGGAGCTGTTTTTT. This gives the protein CASSPRDSRNTGELFF. The chain recombines TRBV9 with TRBJ2-2; D is ambiguous. The ends were cut back, 4 bases at V and 1 base at J, with 14 bases in the middle. Germline CDR1 is SGDLS and CDR2 is YYNGEE. The CDR3 has 16 amino acids.

The J gene is TRBJ1-2, the V gene TRBV7-8; no firm D call. Germline CDR1 SGHVS, CDR2 FQNEAQ. With 5 bases removed from V and 4 bases from J, the gap between germline ends came to 11 bases. The CDR3 covers 13 residues. This CDR3 reads CASSQSPAYGYTF. The CDR3, as DNA: TGTGCCAGCAGCCAAAGCCCGGCCTATGGCTACACCTTC.

The rearrangement joins TRBV3-1 (or the pseudogene TRBV3-2) to TRBJ2-3; no firm D call. Germline lookup yields CDR1 LGHDT and CDR2 YNNKEL (reference sequence). CDR3 length equals 16 residues. Trimming shortened V by 6 bases and J by 0 bases, and 16 bases separated the two germline ends. In nucleotides, the CDR3 is TGTGCCAGCAGTCTTTTGTCGGCCTATAGCACAGATACGCAGTATTTT. Its protein is CASSLLSAYSTDTQYF.

The chain carries TRBV7-8 and TRBJ2-3; 11 positions match TRBD2. Per the germline V gene, CDR1 is SGHVS and CDR2 is FQNEAQ. The length of the CDR3 is 17 residues. The trim removed 2 bases at V and 6 bases at J, leaving 10 bases unmatched. The CDR3 nucleotides are TGTGCCAGCAGCTTACGTTCAACTAGCGGGAGCCGGGATACGCAGTATTTT. It specifies CASSLRSTSGSRDTQYF.